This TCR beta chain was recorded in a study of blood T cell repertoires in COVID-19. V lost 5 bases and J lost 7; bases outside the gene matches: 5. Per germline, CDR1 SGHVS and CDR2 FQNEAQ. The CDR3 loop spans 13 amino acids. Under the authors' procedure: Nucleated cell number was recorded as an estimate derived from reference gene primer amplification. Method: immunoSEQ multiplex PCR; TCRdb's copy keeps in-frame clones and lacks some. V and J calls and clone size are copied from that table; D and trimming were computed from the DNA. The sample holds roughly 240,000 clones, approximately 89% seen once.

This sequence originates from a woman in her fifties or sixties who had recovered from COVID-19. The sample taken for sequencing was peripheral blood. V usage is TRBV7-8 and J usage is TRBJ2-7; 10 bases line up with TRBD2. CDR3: CASSLTSGIEQYF. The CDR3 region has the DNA TGTGCCAGCAGCCTTACTAGCGGGATTGAGCAGTACTTC.